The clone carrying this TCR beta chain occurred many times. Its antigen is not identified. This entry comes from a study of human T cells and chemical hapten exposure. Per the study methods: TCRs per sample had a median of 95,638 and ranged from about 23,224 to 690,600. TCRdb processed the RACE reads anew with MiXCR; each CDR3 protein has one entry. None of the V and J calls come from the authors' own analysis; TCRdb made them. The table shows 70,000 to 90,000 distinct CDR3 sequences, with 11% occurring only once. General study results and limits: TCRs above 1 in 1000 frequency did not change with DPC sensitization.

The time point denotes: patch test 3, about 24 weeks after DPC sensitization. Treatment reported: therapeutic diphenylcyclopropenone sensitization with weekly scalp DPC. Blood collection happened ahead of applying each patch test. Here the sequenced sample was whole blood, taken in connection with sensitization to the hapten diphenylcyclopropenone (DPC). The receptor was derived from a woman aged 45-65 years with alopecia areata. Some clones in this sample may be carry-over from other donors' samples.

The CDR3: CASSLRSSGREKESYEQYF. CDR3 sequence (DNA): TGTGCCAGCAGCTTACGGTCTAGCGGGAGGGAAAAAGAGTCCTACGAGCAGTACTTC. The rearrangement links TRBV13 to TRBJ2-7; TRBD2 matches 12 bases. Germline trimming cut 2 bases from V and 1 base from J; bases unmatched to any gene: 12. CDR3 length: 19 residues. Germline CDR1 is PRHDT and CDR2 is FYEKMQ (reference sequence).